This T cell receptor beta chain was sequenced for a study of blood T cell repertoires in COVID-19. Per the original data handling: It was from reference gene primer amplification that nucleated cell counts were estimated. The repertoire was sequenced with immunoSEQ multiplex PCR; TCRdb's copy has only in-frame clones and lacks some. The D gene and trimming were derived from the DNA, and the V and J assignments and clone size from that table. Found here are tens of thousands of clones, approximately 89% of them singletons; the top ten hold 11%. Trimming removed 3 bases at V and 4 bases at J, with 9 bases between. This CDR3 has 13 residues. Germline CDR1 LGHNT, CDR2 FRNRAP. Only one count was recorded for this clone.

The source of this sequence is an elderly man with acute or convalescent COVID-19. The rearrangement links TRBV12-5 to TRBJ1-2; possible D gene TRBD1, 6 bases. Source material: peripheral blood. The CDR3 region has the DNA TGTGCTAGTGGTTTCGGACAGACCTATGGCTACACCTTC. Amino acids: CASGFGQTYGYTF.